These T cell receptor beta chains were read from a single sample in a study of T-cell reconstitution after alpha-beta-depleted transplantation in children. TCRdb ran MiXCR on the PCR reads and lists one entry per CDR3 protein. The table records around 680,000 distinct CDR3 sequences, roughly 17% of them present only once. The material sequenced was PBMCs from the stem cell graft donor, taken from the stem cell graft. The receptor source for this set is a human donor who donated a stem cell graft to a child with acute myeloid leukemia. Both conserved end residues are part of each CDR3. The D gene is left open where the match is weak. Part of the rows lack a size; the others show once, few, many or a class for expanded clones.

v_gene	d_gene	abundance	j_gene	CDR3nt	CDR3aa
TRBV6-5	TRBD1	few	TRBJ1-3	TGTGCCAGCATTTCAGGGGGCTTGGCTGGAAACACCATATATTTT	CASISGGLAGNTIYF
TRBV4-3	NA	once	TRBJ2-1	TGCGCCAGCAGCCACGGAGTTTCGCCCTACAATGAGCAGTTCTTC	CASSHGVSPYNEQFF
TRBV6-2/TRBV6-3	NA	few	TRBJ2-7	TGTGCCAGCCACCATCTAGGGGAGTCCTACGAGCAGTACTTC	CASHHLGESYEQYF
TRBV6-6	TRBD1	few	TRBJ1-6	TGTGCCACCACAGGGGCGAATTCACCCCTCCACTTT	CATTGANSPLHF
TRBV6-2/TRBV6-3	NA	once	TRBJ1-1	TGTGCCAGCACTCAATCGGGGGCGGGAACTGAAGCTTTCTTT	CASTQSGAGTEAFF
TRBV27	TRBD1	NA	TRBJ1-2	TGTGCCAGCAGTCTAGGGACAGGGGACTACACCTTC	CASSLGTGDYTF
TRBV7-9	TRBD1	few	TRBJ1-6	TGTGCCAGCAGCGGGAGGGGACAGGCGATGGGTTCACCCCTCCACTTT	CASSGRGQAMGSPLHF
TRBV5-1	NA	NA	TRBJ2-2	TGCGCCAGCAGCTCTACAGGGCCCACCGGGGAGCTGTTTTTT	CASSSTGPTGELFF
TRBV20-1	NA	many	TRBJ2-5	TGCAGTGCTAGTGGACCCCCAGGGGAGACCCAGTACTTC	CSASGPPGETQYF
TRBV20-1	NA	many	TRBJ1-2	TGCAGTGCTAGATCCGGACAGAAGGATGGCTACACCTTC	CSARSGQKDGYTF
TRBV5-1	NA	NA	TRBJ2-2	TGCGCCAGCAGCCTACAGCCCGGAACCGGGGAGCTGTTTTTT	CASSLQPGTGELFF
TRBV5-1	NA	many	TRBJ2-1	TGCGCCAGCAGCTTGACTGAGAGCTCCTACAATGAGCAGTTCTTC	CASSLTESSYNEQFF
TRBV12-3/TRBV12-4	TRBD2	many	TRBJ2-1	TGTGCCAGCAGTTCGAAAGTAGCGGGGGGTCGTAATGAGCAGTTCTTC	CASSSKVAGGRNEQFF
TRBV20-1	TRBD1	many	TRBJ1-1	TGCAGTGCTTCACAGGGGAGCACTGAAGCTTTCTTT	CSASQGSTEAFF
TRBV7-9	TRBD1	NA	TRBJ1-4	TGTGCCAGCAGCCCCATGGGACAGGGAAGCGAAAAACTGTTTTTT	CASSPMGQGSEKLFF
TRBV4-2	TRBD2	many	TRBJ2-3	TGTGCCAGCAGCCAAGCTAGCGGGGGGGCCTCAGATACGCAGTATTTT	CASSQASGGASDTQYF
TRBV4-3	NA	few	TRBJ1-4	TGCGCCAGCAGCCAAGTTCGTACTACATGGGGGGCGGAAAAACTGTTTTTT	CASSQVRTTWGAEKLFF
TRBV5-1	NA	NA	TRBJ1-1	TGCGCCAGCAGCTCCCCCCCGGGACTGAACACTGAAGCTTTCTTT	CASSSPPGLNTEAFF
TRBV29-1	TRBD1	many	TRBJ2-1	TGCAGCGTCGGACCGAGGGACAGGGCCAATGAGCAGTTCTTC	CSVGPRDRANEQFF
TRBV29-1	NA	few	TRBJ2-7	TGCAGCGTTCGGGGGGCCCTACTCTACGAGCAGTACTTC	CSVRGALLYEQYF
TRBV6-2/TRBV6-3	NA	many	TRBJ2-5	TGTGCCAGCAGTCTCTACAGGGTTGAGACCCAGTACTTC	CASSLYRVETQYF
TRBV11-2	TRBD2	many	TRBJ2-3	TGTGCCAGCAGCTTAGAACTAGCGGGGGACATCGCAGATACGCAGTATTTT	CASSLELAGDIADTQYF
TRBV5-5	NA	many	TRBJ1-2	TGTGCCAGCAGCTTGGGGGGTCGGGATGGCTACACCTTC	CASSLGGRDGYTF
TRBV20-1	NA	NA	TRBJ2-3	TGCAGTGCGAACCGACAGTCAGATACGCAGTATTTT	CSANRQSDTQYF
TRBV5-1	TRBD1	NA	TRBJ2-3	TGCGCCAGCAGCTTGCAGGGACAGGGCTCTTTGGATACGCAGTATTTT	CASSLQGQGSLDTQYF
TRBV5-1	NA	many	TRBJ1-6	TGCGCCAGCAGCTTGGATCTTCGGGCAGGTTCACCCCTCCACTTT	CASSLDLRAGSPLHF
TRBV15	NA	many	TRBJ1-1	TGTGCCACCAAACAGTTGGGGATGAACACTGAAGCTTTCTTT	CATKQLGMNTEAFF
TRBV4-3	NA	few	TRBJ2-2	TGCGCCAGCAGCCAAGATCGGGCAGACACCGGGGAGCTGTTTTTT	CASSQDRADTGELFF
TRBV10-3	NA	NA	TRBJ2-7	TGTGCCACCTCCGGGACAAAGGACGAGCAGTACTTC	CATSGTKDEQYF
TRBV20-1	TRBD2	many	TRBJ2-1	TGCAGTGCCCCCTCCCGGGACTACTACAATGAGCAGTTCTTC	CSAPSRDYYNEQFF
TRBV20-1	NA	few	TRBJ2-3	TGCAGTGCTGACCCTGCCAGGGCCGGGGAGGATACGCAGTATTTT	CSADPARAGEDTQYF
TRBV27	NA	NA	TRBJ1-1	TGTGCCAGCAGTCAAGGGGCTGCGAACACTGAAGCTTTCTTT	CASSQGAANTEAFF
TRBV29-1	NA	many	TRBJ1-1	TGCAGCGCCAGCCCCAGGACCGGCACTGAAGCTTTCTTT	CSASPRTGTEAFF
TRBV29-1	NA	many	TRBJ1-6	TGCAGCGTGGATGATGGGGGTAGTGGTTCACCCCTCCACTTT	CSVDDGGSGSPLHF
TRBV12-3/TRBV12-4	NA	many	TRBJ2-7	TGTGCCAGCAGTTCTGGCTTGAACGAGCAGTACTTC	CASSSGLNEQYF
TRBV7-2	NA	few	TRBJ2-3	TGTGCCAGCAGCCTTACGCGGCTTAGCACAGATACGCAGTATTTT	CASSLTRLSTDTQYF
TRBV10-1	NA	many	TRBJ1-5	TGCGCCAGCAGTGACAGTCGGGGGCATCAGCCCCAGCATTTT	CASSDSRGHQPQHF
TRBV4-3	NA	few	TRBJ2-7	TGCGCCAGCAGCCTGGACCAAGGAGGGACTTACGAGCAGTACTTC	CASSLDQGGTYEQYF
TRBV4-3	TRBD2	NA	TRBJ2-1	TGCGCCAGCAGCCAAGCCCCCGGACTAGCGGAGAATGAGCAGTTCTTC	CASSQAPGLAENEQFF
TRBV9	NA	few	TRBJ2-2	TGTGCCAGCAGCGTAGCGGGTGGCAGGGGTGTGACCGGGGAGCTGTTTTTT	CASSVAGGRGVTGELFF
TRBV12-3/TRBV12-4	NA	many	TRBJ2-7	TGTGCCAGCAGGTTCTCGGGGGCTAGATACGAGCAGTACTTC	CASRFSGARYEQYF
TRBV25-1	NA	many	TRBJ2-6	TGTGCCAGCAGAGATACCGGGGCCAACGTCCTGACTTTC	CASRDTGANVLTF
TRBV9	TRBD1	few	TRBJ2-4	TGTGCCAGCAGCGCGGACAGGGTTCCCATTCAGTACTTC	CASSADRVPIQYF
TRBV7-2	NA	many	TRBJ1-6	TGTGCCAGCAGCTTAGAGGCAGGGGCTTCTTCACCCCTCCACTTT	CASSLEAGASSPLHF
TRBV10-1	NA	few	TRBJ1-1	TGCGCCAGCAGTGAGTCTACTGGGGCCGACACTGAAGCTTTCTTT	CASSESTGADTEAFF
TRBV29-1	NA	many	TRBJ2-7	TGCAGCGTTGAAGAGGACTACGAGCAGTACTTC	CSVEEDYEQYF